The clone carrying this TCR beta chain is termed medium-sized. Its antigen remains unknown. This sample is part of a study of liver allograft versus peripheral blood T cells. At the level of the study: A comparison was made between T cell receptor repertoires in transplanted livers and those in recipients' peripheral blood.

One entry per CDR3 protein, called by TCRdb with MiXCR from the reads. Seen here are about 7,800 distinct CDR3 sequences, roughly 18% observed once, and the top ten hold under 1.5%. Between the trimmed V and J ends, which lost 2 bases and 3 bases, there was a span of 7 bases. The CDR3 totals 13 residues. The germline gives CDR1 SGHAT, CDR2 FQNNGV. Findings and caveats of the study: Reportedly, liver allograft T cell receptor repertoires differed from peripheral blood ones.

The chain carries TRBV11-2 and TRBJ1-1; TRBD1 might be the D (5 bases). The clonotype originates from a human patient who had a liver transplant. Certain T cells may be donor cells from the graft. This CDR3 reads CASSLQGDTEAFF. CDR3 bases: TGTGCCAGCAGCTTACAGGGTGACACTGAAGCTTTCTTT.